The 20 T cell receptor beta chains reported below all come from one sample, sequenced in a study of blood T cell repertoires in COVID-19 (dated by TCRdb to the early 2020s). The library was generated by the immunoSEQ multiplex PCR assay. Held by TCRdb, this immuneACCESS table contains in-frame sequences only and omits some clones. Under half of the omission traces to an unresolved V gene where checked; the cause of the rest is unknown. The sample table records a few hundred thousand clones; approximately 80% of these occur just once. Together, the top ten hold about 1.5% of the sample. Sequenced material: peripheral blood. These receptors came from a woman aged 40-49 years who had recovered from COVID-19.

The chain is built from TRBV3-1 (or the pseudogene TRBV3-2) and TRBJ2-4; perhaps TRBD2 as D (6 bases). This CDR3 has 16 residues. The V gene's germline CDR1 is LGHDT and CDR2 YNNKEL (reference sequence). V lost 1 base to trimming and J lost 3 bases, with 13 bases between them. Written as DNA, the CDR3 is TGTGCCAGCAGCCAAGCTCCCGGGGGTGGCAAAAACATTCAGTACTTC. Protein: CASSQAPGGGKNIQYF.

The chain uses TRBV29-1 and TRBJ1-6, with D uncertain. The V gene's germline CDR1 is SQVTM and CDR2 ANQGSEA. The CDR3 has 14 amino acids. Trimming pared 6 bases from V and 5 bases from J, leaving 14 bases between. CDR3 amino acids: CSVGDPGNNSPLHF. DNA of the CDR3: TGCAGCGTGGGTGACCCGGGGAATAATTCACCCCTCCACTTT.

The CDR3 loop reads CASSQGALNTEAFF. The CDR3 DNA is TGTGCCAGCAGCCAGGGGGCACTGAACACTGAAGCTTTCTTT. The rearrangement links TRBV6-2 or TRBV6-3 to TRBJ1-1, with TRBD1 matching over 8 bases. CDR3 length equals 14 residues. J gave up 0 bases and V 6 bases, and 3 bases lay outside the gene matches. Germline CDR1 and CDR2: MNHEY and SVGEGT.

The chain links TRBV5-8 to TRBJ1-5; D not resolved. CDR1 and CDR2 from the germline V gene are SGHTS and YDEGEE. This CDR3 contains 12 residues. The V gene lost 1 base and the J gene lost 11 bases, with 10 bases spanning the gap. The CDR3 here is CASSLKVAAQHF. The CDR3 coding sequence is TGTGCCAGCAGCTTGAAGGTAGCAGCCCAGCATTTT.

The CDR3 region is CASSLDGSEQYF. DNA of the CDR3: TGTGCCAGCAGTCTAGACGGTTCCGAGCAGTACTTC. The genes are TRBV12-3 or TRBV12-4 and TRBJ2-7; D not certain. The CDR3 covers 12 residues. V lost 5 bases and J 6 bases, leaving 11 bases between the germline ends.

The chain joins TRBV15 to TRBJ2-3, with 9 bases identical to TRBD1. With V trimmed by 3 bases and J by 6 bases, 7 bases remained unmatched. This CDR3 contains 15 residues. Germline-derived CDR1 and CDR2 are LNHNV and YYDKDF (reference sequence). The CDR3 protein is CATSRGGQGKDTQYF. As DNA, the CDR3 is TGTGCCACCAGCAGGGGAGGACAGGGGAAGGATACGCAGTATTTT. Using reference TRBV15 and TRBJ2-3 for the parts outside the CDR3, the full variable domain is DAMVIQNPRYQVTQFGKPVTLSCSQTLNHNVMYWYQQKSSQAPKLLFHYYDKDFNNEADTPDNFQSRRPNTSFCFLDIRSPGLGDTAMYLCATSRGGQGKDTQYFGPGTRLTVL.

The CDR3 bases are TGTGCCAGCAGCTTGACAGGGGGTCATAATTCACCCCTCCACTTT. Protein product: CASSLTGGHNSPLHF. The J gene is TRBJ1-6, the V gene TRBV7-2; 9 bases match TRBD1. CDR1 and CDR2 (germline): SGHTA, FQGNSA. Trimming cost V 3 bases and J 5 bases; bases outside gene matches: 2. The CDR3 covers 15 residues.

V and J are TRBV6-2 or TRBV6-3 and TRBJ2-7, with D possibly matching TRBD1 (6 bases). V was shortened by 4 bases and J by 3 bases, with 16 bases between the two germline ends. The CDR3 has 15 amino acids. Germline lookup yields CDR1 MNHEY and CDR2 SVGEGT. CDR3 nucleotides: TGTGCCAGCAGTTCCGCAGGGGAATCAAACTACGAGCAGTACTTC. It is translated as CASSSAGESNYEQYF.

The rearrangement links TRBV18 to TRBJ1-1; D is unclear. CDR3 length: 13 residues. Trimming pared 2 bases from V and 6 bases from J, leaving 10 bases between. Germline values: CDR1 KGHSH, CDR2 LQKENI. Here the CDR3 reads CASSPIGLSEAFF. The CDR3 DNA is TGTGCCAGCTCACCAATTGGGCTCTCTGAAGCTTTCTTT. Based on the CDR3 plus reference TRBV18 and TRBJ1-1, the full variable domain is NAGVMQNPRHLVRRRGQEARLRCSPMKGHSHVYWYRQLPEEGLKFMVYLQKENIIDESGMPKERFSAEFPKEGPSILRIQQVVRGDSAAYFCASSPIGLSEAFFGQGTRLTVV.

The chain recombines TRBV3-1 (or the pseudogene TRBV3-2) with TRBJ1-6; 9 positions match TRBD1. V lost 4 bases to trimming and J lost 5 bases; unmatched junction nucleotides: 9. The CDR3 runs to 17 residues. In germline, CDR1 is LGHDT, CDR2 YNNKEL (reference sequence). CDR3 sequence (DNA): TGTGCCAGCAGCCCCCCCGAGGGACAGGGCCATAATTCACCCCTCCACTTT. Translation gives CASSPPEGQGHNSPLHF.

The chain couples TRBV24-1 to TRBJ2-5; 7 bases agree with TRBD2. V trimming: 5 bases; J trimming: 4 bases; junction bases outside the gene matches: 6. The CDR3 spans 14 residues. The germline V gene has CDR1 KGHDR and CDR2 SFDVKD. The CDR3 here is CATSGPGGLETQYF. The CDR3 DNA is TGTGCCACCAGTGGTCCGGGGGGACTAGAGACCCAGTACTTC.

This clone has a handful of counts. The gene calls are TRBV19 and TRBJ1-6; possible D gene TRBD1, 6 bases. Germline V gene lookup returns CDR1 LNHDA and CDR2 SQIVND (reference sequence). Trimming stripped 5 bases from V and 10 bases from J, with 21 bases between. The CDR3 covers 16 residues. The CDR3 region is CASSPRNIQGGSPLHF. The CDR3, as DNA: TGTGCCAGTAGTCCACGCAACATACAGGGCGGGTCACCCCTCCACTTT.

The chain combines TRBV12-3 or TRBV12-4 with TRBJ2-4; 7 positions agree with TRBD2. There are 13 residues in the CDR3. Trimming cost V 3 bases and J 4 bases; bases outside gene matches: 0. The CDR3 loop is CASSLGGKNIQYF. For the CDR3, the DNA is TGTGCCAGCAGTTTGGGGGGGAAAAACATTCAGTACTTC.

This clone was seen just once. The genes are TRBV7-6 and TRBJ2-5; 7 bases are shared with TRBD1. The CDR3 is 14 amino acids. The ends lost 5 bases at V and 5 bases at J; junction bases unmatched: 8. Germline V gives CDR1 SGHVS, CDR2 FNYEAQ. CDR3 residues: CASSPRQGGETQYF. The CDR3, as DNA: TGTGCCAGCAGCCCTCGACAGGGCGGGGAGACCCAGTACTTC.

This chain uses TRBV4-1 with TRBJ1-1; unclear D gene. V was shortened by 0 bases and J by 1 base, with 6 bases between the two germline ends. The germline V gene has CDR1 MGHRA and CDR2 YSYEKL. The CDR3 contains 14 residues. The CDR3 nucleotides are TGCGCCAGCAGCCAAGAAACTGGGAACACTGAAGCTTTCTTT. Translating gives CASSQETGNTEAFF.

The chain couples TRBV27 to TRBJ1-1; the match to TRBD1 covers 7 bases. V lost 5 bases, J lost 3 bases, and 24 bases stayed unmatched. The germline CDR1 and CDR2 sequences are MNHEY and SMNVEV (reference sequence). This CDR3 comprises 20 residues. The CDR3 protein is CASSHAPDRPISIRDTEAFF. The CDR3, as DNA: TGTGCCAGCAGTCACGCTCCGGACAGGCCGATCTCAATTCGCGACACTGAAGCTTTCTTT.

This chain uses TRBV19 with TRBJ1-4, with TRBD1 matching over 10 bases. J gave up 5 bases and V 3 bases, and 3 bases lay outside the gene matches. Germline V gene lookup returns CDR1 LNHDA and CDR2 SQIVND (reference sequence). This CDR3 comprises 15 residues. CDR3 amino acids: CASSIRGQGNEKLFF. CDR3 in DNA: TGTGCCAGTAGTATTCGGGGACAGGGGAATGAAAAACTGTTTTTT.

The chain uses TRBV7-9 and TRBJ1-2, with 9 bases that match TRBD1. The trim removed 4 bases at V and 4 bases at J, leaving 4 bases unmatched. This CDR3 contains 14 residues. Germline V gene lookup returns CDR1 SEHNR and CDR2 FQNEAQ (reference sequence). The CDR3 DNA reads TGTGCCAGCAGCTCAGGACAGGGGCGCTATGGCTACACCTTC. Translated: CASSSGQGRYGYTF.

This chain uses TRBV5-1 with TRBJ2-1; D is unresolved. V shed 2 bases and J shed 8 bases, with 14 bases lying between them. The length of the CDR3 is 14 residues. Germline V lookup: CDR1 SGHRS, CDR2 YFSETQ. For the CDR3, the DNA is TGCGCCAGCAGCTTTTCTCCTCCCCGAGATGAGCAGTTCTTC. It is translated as CASSFSPPRDEQFF.

The rearrangement joins TRBV3-1 (or the pseudogene TRBV3-2) to TRBJ2-2, with D perhaps matching TRBD2 (5 bases). Looked up from germline, CDR1 is LGHDT and CDR2 is YNNKEL (reference sequence). The CDR3 loop spans 17 amino acids. The ends were cut back, 2 bases at V and 4 bases at J, with 17 bases in the middle. Here the CDR3 reads CASSQTKWESFTGELFF. In nucleotides, the CDR3 is TGTGCCAGCAGCCAAACAAAATGGGAGTCCTTCACCGGGGAGCTGTTTTTT.